The rows below give T cell receptor beta chains drawn from one sample of a study of Ad26.COV2.S vaccination and SARS-CoV-2 variants. Sequenced by immunoSEQ multiplex PCR; TCRdb stores in-frame clones only, minus some. The sample carries just under 250,000 clones, approximately 88% recorded once. Sequenced material: peripheral blood, taken in a trial of Ad26.COV2.S vaccine versus placebo. The receptors stem from a person between 18 and 59 years old who received the Ad26.COV2.S COVID-19 vaccine or a placebo. CDR3s include the opening cysteine and the closing phenylalanine or tryptophan. A D gene is named only where the DNA matches it firmly. Clone size is not always given. Where it is, it says once, few, many or a class for expanded clones.

>-|TRBJ1-4|TRBV6-6|-
TGTGCCAGCAGTTACTCGGAGGCTATTCGGGAAAAACTGTTTTTT
CASSYSEAIREKLFF
>TRBD1|TRBJ2-2|TRBV10-3|-
TGTGCCATCAGTGAGTCTGCGACAGGGGTGTCGGGGGAGCTGTTTTTT
CAISESATGVSGELFF
>-|TRBJ2-2|TRBV14|-
TGTGCCAGCAGCCATGACCTCGGGACACCGACTCCGAACACCGGGGAGCTGTTTTTT
CASSHDLGTPTPNTGELFF
>-|TRBJ1-1|TRBV6-2/TRBV6-3|-
TGTGCCAGCAGCTCACCCTTGGGGACTGAAGCTTTCTTT
CASSSPLGTEAFF
>-|TRBJ1-5|TRBV18|-
TGTGCCAGCTCCCTGGGGAAGGCGGTAGGTCAGCCCCAGCATTTT
CASSLGKAVGQPQHF
>-|TRBJ1-5|TRBV10-2|-
TGCGCCAGCAGTGGGGCGGGAGGTCAGCCCCAGCATTTT
CASSGAGGQPQHF
>-|TRBJ2-7|TRBV9|-
TGTGCCAGCAGCGTAGGAGTAGGGGGCTACGAGCAGTACTTC
CASSVGVGGYEQYF
>-|TRBJ1-1|TRBV21-1|-
TGTGCCAGCAGCAAAATACACGGGACACCGAGACTCACTGAAGCTTTCTTT
CASSKIHGTPRLTEAFF
>-|TRBJ2-7|TRBV4-1|-
TGCGCCAGCAGCCGGGACACGGAATACGAGCAGTACTTC
CASSRDTEYEQYF
>-|TRBJ2-7|TRBV2|-
TGTGCCACTAGGGACTCCTACGAGCAGTACTTC
CATRDSYEQYF
>-|TRBJ1-2|TRBV5-1|-
TGCGCCAGCAGCTTGGCCGGGTTAGAAATCGGCTACACCTTC
CASSLAGLEIGYTF
>TRBD2|TRBJ2-5|TRBV5-4|-
TGTGCCAGCAGCCCCGGACTAGCGGGAGTGAAGGGGGGGACCCAGTACTTC
CASSPGLAGVKGGTQYF
>-|TRBJ1-1|TRBV6-2/TRBV6-3|-
TGTGCCAGCAGGTACAGGGTTGGCACTGAAGCTTTCTTT
CASRYRVGTEAFF
>TRBD1|TRBJ1-3|TRBV18|-
TGTGCCAGCTCACCACCAAAGGACAGGGTTTCTGGAAACACCATATATTTT
CASSPPKDRVSGNTIYF
>TRBD1|TRBJ1-4|TRBV7-9|-
TGTGCCAGCAGCTCAACTTCAGGACAGGAGAGGACCACAAAACTGTTTTTT
CASSSTSGQERTTKLFF
>-|TRBJ2-7|TRBV4-1|once
TGCGCCAGCAGCCCACAGGAGACAATCTCCTACGAGCAGTACTTC
CASSPQETISYEQYF
>-|TRBJ2-3|TRBV19|-
TGTGCCAGTAGTAAACAGGGAAGGGTTGGCACAGATACGCAGTATTTT
CASSKQGRVGTDTQYF
>-|TRBJ2-7|TRBV27|-
TGTGCCAGCAGTTTACACGAGGAGAGAAAGGGCGAGCAGTACTTC
CASSLHEERKGEQYF
>-|TRBJ2-3|TRBV7-2|-
TGTGCCAGCAGCTCCATCCAAAAGCCAGATACGCAGTATTTT
CASSSIQKPDTQYF
>TRBD1|TRBJ1-3|TRBV4-1|-
TGCGCCAGCAGCGCCCGGGAGGGGGCTAAAAGAAACACCATATATTTT
CASSAREGAKRNTIYF
>TRBD1|TRBJ2-3|TRBV6-5|-
TGTGCCAGCAGTATCAGACAGGGTAGGGCAGATACGCAGTATTTT
CASSIRQGRADTQYF
>TRBD2|TRBJ2-5|TRBV7-6|-
TGTGCCAGCAGGGGAGCGGGAGGGCCTCAGACCCAGTACTTC
CASRGAGGPQTQYF
>-|TRBJ2-1|TRBV18|once
TGTGCCACCCTGGCGGGGACGGCGCAGTTCTTC
CATLAGTAQFF
>TRBD1|TRBJ2-7|TRBV28|-
TGTGCCAGCAGTTTGGACAGGACCCAATTCTCCTACGAGCAGTACTTC
CASSLDRTQFSYEQYF
>-|TRBJ2-7|TRBV10-3|once
TGTGCCATCAGAGGAACCGGGACTCAAGAGCAGTACTTC
CAIRGTGTQEQYF
>TRBD1|TRBJ2-2|TRBV2|-
TGTGCCAGCAGTGGACAGGGGGCCACCGGGGAGCTGTTTTTT
CASSGQGATGELFF
>TRBD2|TRBJ2-1|TRBV27|-
TGTGCCAGCACCCAAAGAGGACTAGCGGGAGTATCTGAGCAGTTCTTC
CASTQRGLAGVSEQFF
>-|TRBJ2-7|TRBV19|once
TGTGCCAGTAGTCTGGGGACCGCGGCCCCCCACGAGCAGTACTTC
CASSLGTAAPHEQYF
>TRBD1|TRBJ1-2|TRBV30|-
TGTGCCTGGAGTGTACTCGGGACAGGCAAAGGGTATGGCTACACCTTC
CAWSVLGTGKGYGYTF
>-|TRBJ1-4|TRBV4-1|-
TGCGCCAGCAGCTCCAGACAGAACAGCGAAAAACTGTTTTTT
CASSSRQNSEKLFF
>-|TRBJ1-1|TRBV14|few
TGTGCCAGCAGCCAAGTTCGGGGGGCCACTGAAGCTTTCTTT
CASSQVRGATEAFF
>-|TRBJ2-1|TRBV5-5|-
TGTGCCAGCAGCTCCGGGCCCTACAATGAGCAGTTCTTC
CASSSGPYNEQFF
>TRBD1|TRBJ1-2|TRBV25-1|-
TGTGCCAGCAGTGTTGGACAGGGGAGCAGCGGCTACACCTTC
CASSVGQGSSGYTF
>-|TRBJ1-1|TRBV3-1/TRBV3-2|-
TGTGCCAGCAGCCTGGACATTTACACTGAAGCTTTCTTT
CASSLDIYTEAFF
>-|TRBJ2-7|TRBV15|-
TGTGCCACCAGCAGTGTGGCAGGGAGGCCCTACGAGCAGTACTTC
CATSSVAGRPYEQYF
>-|TRBJ1-2|TRBV5-8|-
TGTGCCAGCAGCACCTCGGACAGCCGTTATGGCTACACCTTC
CASSTSDSRYGYTF
>-|TRBJ1-2|TRBV2|once
TGTGCCAGCAGTGAAGCGGTCGGCTATGGCTACACCTTC
CASSEAVGYGYTF
>TRBD2|TRBJ2-7|TRBV29-1|-
TGCAGCGTTGGGGCTAGCGGGGAGCAGTACTTC
CSVGASGEQYF
>TRBD1|TRBJ2-3|TRBV19|-
TGTGCCAGTGGCAGACAGGGGGCAGATACGCAGTATTTT
CASGRQGADTQYF
>TRBD2|TRBJ2-3|TRBV3-1/TRBV3-2|-
TGTGCCAGCAGCTCAGCCCTGGGGGGCGGGGGGACAGATACGCAGTATTTT
CASSSALGGGGTDTQYF
>-|TRBJ2-7|TRBV18|-
TGTGCCAGCTCACCACTGACCGGACAGATCTCCTACGAGCAGTACTTC
CASSPLTGQISYEQYF
>-|TRBJ1-1|TRBV4-3|-
TGCGCCAGCAGCCAACAACCCGAGGGCACTGAAGCTTTCTTT
CASSQQPEGTEAFF
>-|TRBJ2-7|TRBV7-2|-
TGTGCCAGCAGGTATACCGGGGTCTACGAGCAGTACTTC
CASRYTGVYEQYF